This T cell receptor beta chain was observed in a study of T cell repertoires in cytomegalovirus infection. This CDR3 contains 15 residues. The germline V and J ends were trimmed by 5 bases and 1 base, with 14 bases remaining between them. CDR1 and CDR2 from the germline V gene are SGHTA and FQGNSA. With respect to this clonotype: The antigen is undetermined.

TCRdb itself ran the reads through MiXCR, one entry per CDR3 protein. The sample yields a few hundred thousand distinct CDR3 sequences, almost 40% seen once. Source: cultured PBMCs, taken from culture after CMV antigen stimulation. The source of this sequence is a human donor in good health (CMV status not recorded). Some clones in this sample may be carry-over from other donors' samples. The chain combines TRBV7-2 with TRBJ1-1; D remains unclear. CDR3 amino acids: CASSLTFRGNTEAFF. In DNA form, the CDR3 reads TGTGCCAGCAGCCTGACCTTCCGGGGGAACACTGAAGCTTTCTTT. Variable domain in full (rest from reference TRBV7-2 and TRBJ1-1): GAGVSQSPSNKVTEKGKDVELRCDPISGHTALYWYRQSLGQGLEFLIYFQGNSAPDKSGLPSDRFSAERTGGSVSTLTIQRTQQEDSAVYLCASSLTFRGNTEAFFGQGTRLTVV.